This T cell receptor (beta chain) was documented in a study of blood T cells in healthy people across ages (dated by TCRdb to between 2015 and 2016). The study in broad terms: Template switching captured roughly one uniquely barcoded TCR beta cDNA molecule per two T cells in model experiments. To avoid experimental bias, donors of different ages were spread randomly across the sequencing lanes. Using deep sequencing normalized with unique cDNA molecular identifiers, the study measured how TCR beta repertoire diversity changes with age. The donors were split into four age groups: young (average roughly 15 years), middle-aged (around 40), aged (over 55) and long-lived (approximately 89). For two donors (one aged 18 to 30 and one aged 80 or older), the study analyzed two additional independent replicas of 1 million unique cDNA reads from the same blood draw.

The library was prepared using 5' RACE. Sequencing relied on an Illumina HiSeq 2500. A second PCR of about 6 to 12 cycles was performed with a sample-barcoded 5' primer and a J-beta primer mix. Each TCR beta cDNA molecule received a unique molecular identifier from a template-switch 5' adaptor carrying 12 random nucleotides. Each sample yielded at least 2.5 million CDR3-containing paired-end reads. First-strand cDNA was synthesized from all RNA with the Mint cDNA synthesis kit, primed by a TRBC-specific oligonucleotide. After uracil-DNA glycosylase treatment, a first 18-cycle PCR used universal primers M1SS and BC2_uni_R on all cDNA. In the original analysis: Normalization of each sample was performed by random selection of 1 million high-quality reads, each carrying a distinct molecular identifier. Instead of being binned into consensus sequences, reads with shared molecular identifiers were discarded. MiTCR, run with a Q25 quality threshold and the strictest error-elimination algorithm, handled CDR3 identification, clonotype clustering and error correction. A nonparametric unseen species model using Euler transformation provided a lower-bound estimate of total TCR beta diversity. TCRdb redid the processing of the public reads, applying fastp at Q25 and MiXCR, and retained in-frame beta chains. Under each unique CDR3 protein, matching rows form one entry showing the most common genes and DNA. TCRdb, rather than the study authors, made the V and J calls. Here the sample has around 780,000 distinct CDR3 sequences; 45% to 70% occur a single time. The top ten clones comprise 25% to 30% of the sample.

For this clonotype: The target of this receptor is not known. Base-call qualities are not available, and no considerably larger clone is one nucleotide away.

Clipping removes 4 bases from V and 3 bases from J, with 7 as the unmatched junction base count. Including the terminal cysteine and phenylalanine, the CDR3 comprises 14 residues. The entry retains the CDR3 DNA only, 42 bases that are in frame from base 1. As encoded in the germline V gene (reference sequence), CDR1 is SGHKS while CDR2 is YYEKEE. Systemically healthy Caucasian individuals from Russia, approximately 39 in total and aged 6 to 90 years, were included as donors. Ten milliliters of peripheral blood were drawn from each donor into EDTA-treated Vacutainer tubes. Ficoll-Paque density-gradient centrifugation was used to isolate PBMCs, with at least 7 million per sample. Total RNA, at least 6 micrograms per sample, was extracted from PBMCs with Trizol reagent. For every donor, flow cytometry on a PBMC aliquot measured the percentage of naive CD45RAhigh/CD27high T cells. Study-level results and caveats: Conclusive comparison of naive and antigen-experienced compartments was prevented by the profiling of bulk unsorted PBMCs. As age increased, observed TCR beta diversity per million T cells dropped in a roughly linear way, and a significant reduction was already evident by age 40. Compared with the aged group, more naive CD4+ T cells, fewer expanded clones and increased TCR diversity were shown by the long-lived group, suggesting age selection. Donor CMV infection status was unknown, potentially confounding age-related changes in expanded clonotypes. There was a strong correlation between observed TCR beta diversity and the percentage of naive T cells measured by flow cytometry. Estimates of total diversity from one million sequenced T cells were regarded as lower bounds and underestimates.

The V and J genes are TRBV5-5 and TRBJ2-7, with TRBD2 identical over 7 junction bases. The receptor was derived from a man aged 35 to 55 in good health. The sample comprised blood. CDR3 region: CASSLSGNGYEQYF. The nucleotide sequence reads as follows: TGTGCCAGCAGCCTGAGCGGGAACGGCTACGAGCAGTACTTC.